These 9 T cell receptor beta chains came from one sample sequenced in a study of cytomegalovirus exposure and HLA in healthy donors. Profiled with immunoSEQ multiplex PCR; TCRdb holds only in-frame clones, not every one. Altogether 100,000 to 150,000 clones are present, just under 95% being singletons, with the ten largest covering roughly 1.2%. Sequences were obtained from PBMCs. These TCRs come from a woman aged 18-35 years in good health and CMV-seronegative.

The CDR3 bases are TGTGCCAGCAGCTTGGGAGTCGTGGGCGATGAGCAGTTCTTC. It translates to CASSLGVVGDEQFF. The chain has TRBV5-4 and TRBJ2-1; no clear D gene. V was shortened by 0 bases and J by 8 bases, with 12 bases between the two germline ends. The CDR3 has 14 residues. Per the germline V gene, CDR1 is SGHNT and CDR2 is YYREEE (reference sequence).

This chain connects TRBV7-9 to TRBJ1-5; 9 nucleotides agree with TRBD1. This CDR3 is built from 14 residues. J lost 7 bases, V lost 6 bases, and 7 bases had no gene match. Germline-derived CDR1 and CDR2 are SEHNR and FQNEAQ (reference sequence). The CDR3 DNA reads TGTGCCAGCAGTTACACAGGGGGCGGACAGCCCCAGCATTTT. Amino acids: CASSYTGGGQPQHF.

J is TRBJ1-2 and V is TRBV19; the D is unclear. Germline V lookup: CDR1 LNHDA, CDR2 SQIVND (reference sequence). Between the trimmed V and J ends, which lost 6 bases and 0 bases, there was a span of 8 bases. The CDR3 has 13 residues. The CDR3 reads CASRTAANYGYTF. CDR3 bases: TGTGCCAGTAGGACTGCAGCTAACTATGGCTACACCTTC.

This chain links TRBV5-1 with TRBJ2-3, with 8 bases matching TRBD2. The CDR3 contains 16 residues. V gave up 3 bases and J gave up 1 base; unmatched junction bases: 7. The germline V gene has CDR1 SGHRS and CDR2 YFSETQ. The CDR3 loop is CASSYQAGAGTDTQYF. CDR3 nucleotide sequence: TGCGCCAGCAGCTACCAAGCGGGGGCTGGCACAGATACGCAGTATTTT. The whole variable domain, remainder taken from reference TRBV5-1 and TRBJ2-3, is KAGVTQTPRYLIKTRGQQVTLSCSPISGHRSVSWYQQTPGQGLQFLFEYFSETQRNKGNFPGRFSGRQFSNSRSEMNVSTLELGDSALYLCASSYQAGAGTDTQYFGPGTRLTVL.

The V gene is TRBV5-6, the J gene TRBJ1-6; 9 nucleotides align to TRBD1. V gave up 5 bases and J gave up 7 bases; unmatched junction bases: 4. The germline CDR1 and CDR2 sequences are SGHDT and YYEEEE. The CDR3 spans 14 residues. CDR3 bases: TGTGCCAGCAGACAAGACAGGGGGAATTCACCCCTCCACTTT. Amino acids: CASRQDRGNSPLHF.

The V call is TRBV2, the J call TRBJ2-7; 7 bases map to TRBD1. The CDR3 length is 13 residues. Trimming at V came to 9 bases and at J to 3 bases, leaving 8 bases not matched to a gene. Germline loops: CDR1 SNHLY, CDR2 FYNNEI. CDR3 protein: CASRPGQNYEQYF. CDR3 bases: TGTGCCAGTAGGCCGGGACAGAACTACGAGCAGTACTTC.

The chain combines TRBV6-6 with TRBJ2-5; no firm D call. V was trimmed by 2 bases and J by 5 bases, leaving 12 bases between them. This CDR3 contains 14 residues. Germline CDR1 and CDR2: MNHNY and SVGAGI (reference sequence). The CDR3 nucleotides are TGTGCCAGCAGTTACAGTGTCTTTCGGGAGACCCAGTACTTC. Protein sequence: CASSYSVFRETQYF.

The chain employs TRBV6-5 and TRBJ1-2; the D gene is possibly TRBD1 (5 bases). Germline V gene sequence: CDR1 MNHEY, CDR2 SVGAGI. The CDR3 runs to 13 residues. Trimming stripped 5 bases from V and 4 bases from J, with 11 bases between. The CDR3 reads CASSPQGIYGYTF. CDR3 nucleotides: TGTGCCAGCAGTCCTCAGGGCATCTATGGCTACACCTTC.

This chain joins TRBV7-9 and TRBJ1-2, with D possibly matching TRBD1 (5 bases). Trimming removed 7 bases from V and 9 bases from J, with 18 bases in between. The CDR3 consists of 13 residues. Germline V gene data show CDR1 as SEHNR and CDR2 as FQNEAQ (reference sequence). The DNA of the CDR3 is TGTGCCAGCATCGACTGGCAGGGTAACAGCTACACCTTC. It yields the protein CASIDWQGNSYTF.